This T cell receptor (beta chain) was retrieved from a study of T-cell reconstitution after alpha-beta-depleted transplantation in children. This clonotype was seen a handful of times. Germline V lookup: CDR1 MNHEY, CDR2 SVGAGI. The CDR3 has 12 amino acids. Trimming cost V 7 bases and J 4 bases, with 10 bases left between them. The TCRbeta library incorporated unique molecular identifiers. TCRdb re-called the PCR reads with MiXCR, one entry per CDR3 protein. The table shows 700,000 to 850,000 distinct CDR3 sequences, with 16% occurring only once. This clonotype was obtained from a male patient younger than 18 who had a stem cell transplant for acute lymphoblastic leukemia, so the T cells may come from the graft donor. The rearrangement uses TRBV6-5 and TRBJ1-1; perhaps TRBD1 as D (6 bases). The sequencing used PBMCs, mostly from graft donor cells, collected 360 days after TCRalphabeta/CD19-depleted stem cell transplant. The CDR3 reads CASMDSFTEAFF. The CDR3, as DNA: TGTGCCAGCATGGACAGTTTCACTGAAGCTTTCTTT.